The rows below give T cell receptor beta chains drawn from one sample of a study of OX40 agonist ivuxolimab in advanced cancers. The repertoire was sequenced with immunoSEQ multiplex PCR; TCRdb's copy has only in-frame clones and lacks some. In the table there are 130,000 or so clones, about nine tenths of which are singletons. The sequencing used CD4+ or CD8+ T cells sorted from blood, collected in a trial of the OX40 agonist ivuxolimab. The receptor set was obtained from an adult with an advanced solid tumor such as melanoma, head and neck, liver or kidney cancer. The CDR3 runs from the conserved cysteine through the conserved F or W. The D gene is left open where the match is weak. Expanded clones are given a class, and other clones once, few, many or no size at all.

V: TRBV7-9
J: TRBJ1-6
D: TRBD1
size: .
DNA: TGTGCCAGCAGCTTCCGGGACAGTAGTAATTCACCCCTCCACTTT
CDR3: CASSFRDSSNSPLHF

V: TRBV29-1
J: TRBJ1-2
D: .
size: .
DNA: TGCAGCGTTGATCGACAGAACTATGGCTACACCTTC
CDR3: CSVDRQNYGYTF

V: TRBV9
J: TRBJ1-2
D: .
size: .
DNA: TGTGCCAGCAGCGTCGGGACGACATCAGACTATGGCTACACCTTC
CDR3: CASSVGTTSDYGYTF

V: TRBV5-1
J: TRBJ2-7
D: TRBD2
size: .
DNA: TGCGCCAGCAGCATCTCCCTAGCGGGAGGGTCGGGCGAGCAGTACTTC
CDR3: CASSISLAGGSGEQYF

V: TRBV18
J: TRBJ1-2
D: TRBD1
size: .
DNA: TGTGCCAGCTCACCAGCACCAGGGGGTGGCTACACCTTC
CDR3: CASSPAPGGGYTF

V: TRBV7-2
J: TRBJ2-7
D: .
size: .
DNA: TGTGCCAGCAGCTTAGTAAGGTACGAGCAGTACTTC
CDR3: CASSLVRYEQYF

V: TRBV27
J: TRBJ2-5
D: .
size: .
DNA: TGTGCCAGCAGTCCCTTTGGGGGCCCATACCAAGAGACCCAGTACTTC
CDR3: CASSPFGGPYQETQYF

V: TRBV7-2
J: TRBJ2-3
D: TRBD2
size: .
DNA: TGTGCCAGCAGCCCGCGACTAGCGGGAGTAAGGGGCACAGATACGCAGTATTTT
CDR3: CASSPRLAGVRGTDTQYF

V: TRBV13
J: TRBJ2-1
D: .
size: .
DNA: TGTGCCAGCAGCTTCCGGGACACCTACAATGAGCAGTTCTTC
CDR3: CASSFRDTYNEQFF

V: TRBV18
J: TRBJ1-4
D: TRBD1
size: .
DNA: TGTGCCAGCTCATCCTCGACAGGGACGGTAACTAATGAAAAACTGTTTTTT
CDR3: CASSSSTGTVTNEKLFF

V: TRBV7-3
J: TRBJ2-5
D: .
size: .
DNA: TGTGCCAGCAGCTTAAAACGGGCCAACCAAGAGACCCAGTACTTC
CDR3: CASSLKRANQETQYF

V: TRBV7-2
J: TRBJ1-1
D: .
size: .
DNA: TGTGCCAGCAGCTTAGGCTACATGTCCACTGAAGCTTTCTTT
CDR3: CASSLGYMSTEAFF

V: TRBV6-6
J: TRBJ2-7
D: TRBD2
size: .
DNA: TGTGCCACGGGACTAGCGGGAGAACCCTACGAGCAGTACTTC
CDR3: CATGLAGEPYEQYF

V: TRBV6-1
J: TRBJ1-1
D: .
size: once
DNA: TGTGCCAGCAGGGAAACCTGGGGCGGTAATGAAGCTTTCTTT
CDR3: CASRETWGGNEAFF

V: TRBV7-2
J: TRBJ2-5
D: TRBD2
size: .
DNA: TGTGCCAGCAGCTTACCCCTGTCACTAGCGGGAGGACAAGAGACCCAGTACTTC
CDR3: CASSLPLSLAGGQETQYF

V: TRBV28
J: TRBJ2-2
D: .
size: .
DNA: TGTGCCAGCAGTTTATGGACAGCGAACACCGGGGAGCTGTTTTTT
CDR3: CASSLWTANTGELFF

V: TRBV6-6
J: TRBJ2-3
D: .
size: .
DNA: TGTGCCATCAACACAGGGAGGGACACAGATACGCAGTATTTT
CDR3: CAINTGRDTDTQYF

V: TRBV6-5
J: TRBJ2-5
D: TRBD1
size: once
DNA: TGTGCCAGCAGTTACTCGACGACAGGGCTGGAGACCCAGTACTTC
CDR3: CASSYSTTGLETQYF

V: TRBV27
J: TRBJ2-6
D: .
size: .
DNA: TGTGCCAGCAGTTCCAATTGGGCTGGGGCCAACGTCCTGACTTTC
CDR3: CASSSNWAGANVLTF

V: TRBV5-6
J: TRBJ2-5
D: .
size: .
DNA: TGTGCCAGCAGCTTGGTGTCAGGGGGCGGGAGGCAAGAGACCCAGTACTTC
CDR3: CASSLVSGGGRQETQYF

V: TRBV19
J: TRBJ1-2
D: TRBD1
size: .
DNA: TGTGCCAGTAGTATAGACCGAGGACAGGGCTATGGCTACACCTTC
CDR3: CASSIDRGQGYGYTF

V: TRBV28
J: TRBJ1-4
D: .
size: .
DNA: TGTGCCAGCAGCCCCGGTAGGGAAAAACTGTTTTTT
CDR3: CASSPGREKLFF

V: TRBV6-1
J: TRBJ2-7
D: TRBD1
size: .
DNA: TGTGCCAGCAGTGACCTATATGGGGCACAGGGGGTAGCCTACGAGCAGTACTTC
CDR3: CASSDLYGAQGVAYEQYF

V: TRBV7-8
J: TRBJ1-5
D: TRBD1
size: .
DNA: TGTGCCAGCAGCCCGCTACAGGGGATATTGCATCAGCCCCAGCATTTT
CDR3: CASSPLQGILHQPQHF

V: TRBV18
J: TRBJ2-1
D: .
size: .
DNA: TGTGCCAGCTCACCACCGTCCGGAGAGGCGTCCTACAATGAGCAGTTCTTC
CDR3: CASSPPSGEASYNEQFF

V: TRBV7-9
J: TRBJ1-1
D: .
size: once
DNA: TGTGCCAGCCGTCTCTACACTGAAGCTTTCTTT
CDR3: CASRLYTEAFF

V: TRBV5-8
J: TRBJ2-1
D: TRBD2
size: .
DNA: TGTGCCAGCAGCTTGGCCCTAGCGGGGGCAAAACCCTACAATGAGCAGTTCTTC
CDR3: CASSLALAGAKPYNEQFF

V: TRBV28
J: TRBJ1-3
D: .
size: .
DNA: TGTGCCAGCAGTTTATGGACTTCCAGCTCTGGAAACACCATATATTTT
CDR3: CASSLWTSSSGNTIYF

V: TRBV19
J: TRBJ2-1
D: TRBD2
size: .
DNA: TGTGCCAGTAGTTCTCAAGCGGGAGGAAGGAGCAATGAGCAGTTCTTC
CDR3: CASSSQAGGRSNEQFF

V: TRBV19
J: TRBJ2-7
D: TRBD2
size: .
DNA: TGTGCCAGTAGATTTGGGGCGCGGGAGGATTACGAGCAGTACTTC
CDR3: CASRFGAREDYEQYF

V: TRBV7-8
J: TRBJ1-2
D: .
size: .
DNA: TGTGCCAGCAGCTTACAGGAGGGAGGCTATGGCTACACCTTC
CDR3: CASSLQEGGYGYTF

V: TRBV18
J: TRBJ1-3
D: TRBD1
size: once
DNA: TGTGCCAGCTCCTGGGACAGCTCTGGAAACACCATATATTTT
CDR3: CASSWDSSGNTIYF

V: TRBV19
J: TRBJ1-1
D: .
size: .
DNA: TGTGCCAGTAGTATGATGTTGAACACTGAAGCTTTCTTT
CDR3: CASSMMLNTEAFF

V: TRBV10-3
J: TRBJ1-3
D: .
size: .
DNA: TGTGCCATGGGGACGGGAGGGACTGGAAACACCATATATTTT
CDR3: CAMGTGGTGNTIYF

V: TRBV7-3
J: TRBJ1-6
D: TRBD1
size: .
DNA: TGTGCCAGCAGCGGCGGGACAGGAGGAGATTCACCCCTCCACTTT
CDR3: CASSGGTGGDSPLHF

V: TRBV28
J: TRBJ1-1
D: .
size: .
DNA: TGTGCCAGCAGTCCCCCGGGATCGGTGACTGAAGCTTTCTTT
CDR3: CASSPPGSVTEAFF

V: TRBV5-4
J: TRBJ2-3
D: .
size: .
DNA: TGTGCCAGCAGCGTATGGGGGAGCGCAGATACGCAGTATTTT
CDR3: CASSVWGSADTQYF

V: TRBV30
J: TRBJ2-7
D: .
size: .
DNA: TGTGCCTGGAGTGAGACAGCCTACGAGCAGTACTTC
CDR3: CAWSETAYEQYF

V: TRBV18
J: TRBJ2-7
D: TRBD2
size: .
DNA: TGTGCCAGCTCACCGGCTAGCGGGGGCACCTACGAGCAGTACTTC
CDR3: CASSPASGGTYEQYF

V: TRBV5-5
J: TRBJ2-3
D: .
size: .
DNA: TGTGCCAGCAGCTTAGGAGATACGCAGTATTTT
CDR3: CASSLGDTQYF

V: TRBV19
J: TRBJ1-1
D: .
size: .
DNA: TGTGCCAGTAGTCCCCCGGCGAACACTGAAGCTTTCTTT
CDR3: CASSPPANTEAFF

V: TRBV6-1
J: TRBJ1-2
D: TRBD1
size: .
DNA: TGTGCCAGCAGTGAAAACAGGGGGCTCAGCTATGGCTACACCTTC
CDR3: CASSENRGLSYGYTF

V: TRBV28
J: TRBJ1-5
D: .
size: .
DNA: TGTGCCACCTATCAGGCGGTTTGGCAGCCCCAGCATTTT
CDR3: CATYQAVWQPQHF

V: TRBV7-2
J: TRBJ1-1
D: .
size: .
DNA: TGTGCCAGCAGCTTAACAGGGCGGGAAGCTTTCTTT
CDR3: CASSLTGREAFF

V: TRBV5-8
J: TRBJ1-4
D: .
size: .
DNA: TGTGCCAGCAGCTTGGTGGGAGGCCCTAATGAAAAACTGTTTTTT
CDR3: CASSLVGGPNEKLFF

V: TRBV30
J: TRBJ1-1
D: TRBD1
size: .
DNA: TGTGCCTGGAGCACAGCAGGGGGTAGGACTGAAGCTTTCTTT
CDR3: CAWSTAGGRTEAFF

V: TRBV7-3
J: TRBJ2-3
D: .
size: .
DNA: TGTGCCAGCAGCTTAACGTCGAGGGGTGGGGGCACAGATACGCAGTATTTT
CDR3: CASSLTSRGGGTDTQYF

V: TRBV7-3
J: TRBJ2-3
D: TRBD1
size: .
DNA: TGTGCCAGCAGCTTAAACCCGGGACAGGGGCTAGCAGATACGCAGTATTTT
CDR3: CASSLNPGQGLADTQYF

V: TRBV7-8
J: TRBJ2-2
D: .
size: .
DNA: TGTGCCAGCAGCTTATTTGAGGGAGGGAACACCGGGGAGCTGTTTTTT
CDR3: CASSLFEGGNTGELFF

V: TRBV19
J: TRBJ1-1
D: .
size: .
DNA: TGTGCCAGTAGTATGTATGGGACTGGAGAAGCTTTCTTT
CDR3: CASSMYGTGEAFF

V: TRBV4-1
J: TRBJ2-2
D: .
size: .
DNA: TGCGCCAGCAGCCAATCGGATACGGGATTGGCGAACACCGGGGAGCTGTTTTTT
CDR3: CASSQSDTGLANTGELFF

V: TRBV6-1
J: TRBJ1-2
D: .
size: .
DNA: TGTGCCAGCAGTGAAGTAGCGCAGGGAAGTGGCTACACCTTC
CDR3: CASSEVAQGSGYTF

V: TRBV19
J: TRBJ2-7
D: .
size: .
DNA: TGTGCCAGTAGTATAATTGGCAGGGCCTACGAGCAGTACTTC
CDR3: CASSIIGRAYEQYF

V: TRBV30
J: TRBJ1-1
D: TRBD1
size: few
DNA: TGTGCCTGGAGTGCACCACAGGGGGCGGTAAACACTGAAGCTTTCTTT
CDR3: CAWSAPQGAVNTEAFF

V: TRBV6-1
J: TRBJ2-4
D: .
size: .
DNA: TGTGCCAGTAATCAGGGTTTAGCCAAAAACATTCAGTACTTC
CDR3: CASNQGLAKNIQYF

V: TRBV7-2
J: TRBJ2-2
D: TRBD2
size: .
DNA: TGTGCCAGCAGCCCCGCGGGAGGTGGAGGCACCGGGGAGCTGTTTTTT
CDR3: CASSPAGGGGTGELFF